Listed here are 28 T cell receptor beta chains from one sample, sequenced in a study of cytomegalovirus exposure and HLA in healthy donors. The method was immunoSEQ multiplex PCR; TCRdb's version includes in-frame clones alone and lacks a portion of them. The sample has 150,000 or so clones; almost 85% are singletons. Sequenced: PBMCs. These receptors were collected from a man aged 25-45 years in good health and CMV-seropositive.

V usage is TRBV2 and J usage is TRBJ1-4; a possible D gene is TRBD1 (5 bases). The CDR3 is 16 amino acids. Between the trimmed V and J ends, which lost 8 bases and 5 bases, there was a span of 21 bases. Germline V CDR1 and CDR2: SNHLY, FYNNEI. The CDR3 region is CASATFRWGENEKLFF. The CDR3, as DNA: TGTGCCAGCGCTACCTTTAGGTGGGGGGAAAATGAAAAACTGTTTTTT.

This clone was seen just once. The chain couples TRBV28 to TRBJ2-3, with D possibly being TRBD1 (6 bases). Germline loops: CDR1 MDHEN, CDR2 SYDVKM. Between the trimmed V and J ends, which lost 2 bases and 0 bases, there was a span of 15 bases. The CDR3 spans 17 residues. CDR3 bases: TGTGCCAGCAGTTTACTTAGACAGGTCCCAAGCACAGATACGCAGTATTTT. The encoded protein is CASSLLRQVPSTDTQYF.

The chain is built from TRBV19 and TRBJ1-5; no clear D gene. The CDR3 is made up of 12 amino acids. Germline CDR1 and CDR2: LNHDA and SQIVND (reference sequence). V was clipped by 7 bases and J by 11 bases, with 15 bases between them. CDR3 sequence: CASTLSGEAQHF. CDR3 sequence (DNA): TGTGCCAGTACCCTAAGTGGGGAGGCCCAGCATTTT.

This clone appeared a single time. Other DNA sequences in this specimen translate into the identical CDR3. This chain links TRBV9 with TRBJ1-5; D is uncertain. The germline V gene has CDR1 SGDLS and CDR2 YYNGEE. The CDR3 has 15 amino acids. The V end was cut by 0 bases, the J end by 0 bases, with 7 bases between. CDR3 in DNA: TGTGCCAGCAGCGTAGGACAAAATAGCAATCAGCCCCAGCATTTT. Residues: CASSVGQNSNQPQHF. Together with reference TRBV9 and TRBJ1-5, the CDR3 gives the full variable domain: DSGVTQTPKHLITATGQRVTLRCSPRSGDLSVYWYQQSLDQGLQFLIQYYNGEERAKGNILERFSAQQFPDLHSELNLSSLELGDSALYFCASSVGQNSNQPQHFGDGTRLSIL.

V usage is TRBV23-1 and J usage is TRBJ2-7, with 7 bases matching TRBD2. TRBV23-1 is marked as an open reading frame, function uncertain. The length of the CDR3 is 15 residues. The J segment lost 3 bases and the V segment lost 4 bases, leaving 9 bases of the junction unmatched. The CDR3 DNA reads as TGCGCCAGCAGTCTGAGGCGGACTAGTGGCTACGAGCAGTACTTC. Its protein is CASSLRRTSGYEQYF.

This rearrangement joins TRBV27 to TRBJ2-7; 8 bases are a match to TRBD1. The CDR3 runs 17 residues. V trimming: 3 bases; J trimming: 5 bases; junction bases outside the gene matches: 15. CDR1 and CDR2 (germline): MNHEY, SMNVEV (reference sequence). CDR3 bases: TGTGCCAGCAGTTTTAAGCAATTCGACAGGGGTGGAGACGAGCAGTACTTC. As protein: CASSFKQFDRGGDEQYF.

The chain carries TRBV2 and TRBJ1-1; D perhaps matches TRBD1 (5 bases). The CDR3 has 13 residues. V gave up 1 base and J gave up 4 bases, with 7 bases separating them. Germline V gene sequence: CDR1 SNHLY, CDR2 FYNNEI. The CDR3 loop is CASSEDRPTEAFF. The CDR3 coding sequence is TGTGCCAGCAGTGAAGACAGGCCCACTGAAGCTTTCTTT. The whole variable domain, filled in from reference TRBV2 and TRBJ1-1, reads EPEVTQTPSHQVTQMGQEVILRCVPISNHLYFYWYRQILGQKVEFLVSFYNNEISEKSEIFDDQFSVERPDGSNFTLKIRSTKLEDSAMYFCASSEDRPTEAFFGQGTRLTVV.

The chain employs TRBV29-1 and TRBJ2-1; 7 nucleotides line up with TRBD1. This CDR3 is built from 14 residues. Germline assignment: CDR1 SQVTM and CDR2 ANQGSEA. Losses at the gene ends were 3 bases for V and 4 bases for J; bases not matched to a gene: 6. CDR3 protein: CSVEARGSYNEQFF. The CDR3 coding sequence is TGCAGCGTTGAGGCCAGGGGGTCGTACAATGAGCAGTTCTTC.

This rearrangement joins TRBV30 to TRBJ2-7; D is unresolved. This CDR3 spans 11 amino acids. Germline V lookup: CDR1 GTSNPN, CDR2 SVGIG (reference sequence). With 5 bases removed from V and 4 bases from J, the gap between germline ends came to 9 bases. CDR3 sequence: CAWAEAYEQYF. In nucleotides, the CDR3 is TGTGCCTGGGCCGAGGCGTACGAGCAGTACTTC.

This clone was detected only once. Here the CDR3 DNA reads TGTGCCAGCAGCTATCAAAGCGGGGGGGCTTACAATGAGCAGTTCTTC. Translated: CASSYQSGGAYNEQFF. V usage is TRBV28 and J usage is TRBJ2-1; 10 bases agree with TRBD2. J lost 4 bases, V lost 6 bases, and 9 bases had no gene match. CDR3 length equals 16 residues. Germline assignment: CDR1 MDHEN and CDR2 SYDVKM. Full variable domain (outside the CDR3, taken from reference TRBV28 and TRBJ2-1): DVKVTQSSRYLVKRTGEKVFLECVQDMDHENMFWYRQDPGLGLRLIYFSYDVKMKEKGDIPEGYSVSREKKERFSLILESASTNQTSMYLCASSYQSGGAYNEQFFGPGTRLTVL.

V is TRBV28 and J is TRBJ2-4; the match to TRBD1 covers 9 bases. CDR1 and CDR2 from the germline V gene are MDHEN and SYDVKM. Trimming cost V 5 bases and J 3 bases; bases outside gene matches: 8. The CDR3 extends over 16 amino acids. The CDR3 sequence: CASSVTGGAGKNIQYF. CDR3 bases: TGTGCCAGCAGTGTCACAGGGGGCGCGGGCAAAAACATTCAGTACTTC.

The chain is built from TRBV13 and TRBJ2-3, with 7 bases matching TRBD2. Germline V CDR1 and CDR2: PRHDT, FYEKMQ (reference sequence). The CDR3 is made up of 16 amino acids. After removal of 1 base from V and 5 bases from J, the junction contained 9 bases not matched to a gene. The CDR3 is CASSLVLAVGQDTQYF. DNA for the CDR3: TGTGCCAGCAGCTTAGTCCTAGCGGTGGGTCAAGATACGCAGTATTTT.

The gene calls are TRBV7-9 and TRBJ2-7; a possible D gene is TRBD1 (6 bases). There are 16 residues in the CDR3. Trimming took off 7 bases at V and 3 bases at J, with 22 bases between the two ends. Germline CDR1 is SEHNR and CDR2 is FQNEAQ (reference sequence). CDR3 in DNA: TGTGCCAGCACCACCCGCGCAGGGGAGAAGTACTACGAGCAGTACTTC. This encodes CASTTRAGEKYYEQYF.

This chain uses TRBV9 with TRBJ1-1; 7 bases are shared with TRBD1. The trim removed 4 bases at V and 4 bases at J, leaving 7 bases unmatched. The CDR3 is made up of 14 amino acids. In germline, CDR1 is SGDLS, CDR2 YYNGEE. The CDR3 sequence: CASSSVQGGTEAFF. CDR3 DNA sequence: TGTGCCAGCAGCTCTGTCCAGGGGGGCACTGAAGCTTTCTTT.

The chain recombines TRBV4-1 with TRBJ2-7; 9 bases are a match to TRBD2. This CDR3 is built from 15 residues. Germline V gene sequence: CDR1 MGHRA, CDR2 YSYEKL. V dropped 6 bases and J dropped 6; count of bases not matched to a gene: 12. In DNA, the CDR3 is TGCGCCAGCAGTCGGGGGGGACTAGCACCCCGCGAGCAGTACTTC. Amino acids: CASSRGGLAPREQYF.

The chain carries TRBV11-3 and TRBJ2-1; a possible D gene is TRBD1 (7 bases). Deletions cut 5 bases from V and 0 bases from J, with 11 bases between. CDR1 is SGHNT, CDR2 YENEEA, per germline. This CDR3 region has 15 residues. The CDR3 spells CASSRQGGSYNEQFF. The CDR3, as DNA: TGTGCCAGCAGCCGACAGGGAGGCTCCTACAATGAGCAGTTCTTC. Drawing the rest from reference TRBV11-3 and TRBJ2-1, the complete variable domain is EAGVVQSPRYKIIEKKQPVAFWCNPISGHNTLYWYLQNLGQGPELLIRYENEEAVDDSQLPKDRFSAERLKGVDSTLKIQPAELGDSAVYLCASSRQGGSYNEQFFGPGTRLTVL.

The gene calls are TRBV6-1 and TRBJ2-5; tentatively, D is TRBD2 (7 bases). This CDR3 is 13 amino acids long. The germline V and J ends were trimmed by 9 bases and 5 bases, with 16 bases remaining between them. Germline V lookup: CDR1 MNHNS, CDR2 SASEGT. CDR3 nucleotide sequence: TGTGCCAGTTCTTACGGGGGGCGGGAGACCCAGTACTTC. This translates into CASSYGGRETQYF.

CDR3 protein: CASRLPSQGPSYTF. In DNA form, the CDR3 reads TGTGCCAGCAGGCTACCCAGCCAGGGCCCCTCGTACACCTTC. V usage is TRBV28 and J usage is TRBJ1-2; possibly TRBD1 for D (5 bases). V was shortened by 6 bases and J by 11 bases, with 22 bases between the two germline ends. This CDR3 spans 14 amino acids. Germline assignment: CDR1 MDHEN and CDR2 SYDVKM.

V usage is TRBV11-1 and J usage is TRBJ2-2; 7 bases are shared with TRBD1. From germline, CDR1 is SGHAT and CDR2 FQDESV (reference sequence). CDR3 size: 15 residues. Trimming took 1 base from V and 4 from J; bases not matched to a gene: 3. CDR3 amino acids: CASSLVTGATGELFF. The CDR3, as DNA: TGTGCCAGCAGCTTAGTAACAGGGGCCACCGGGGAGCTGTTTTTT.

The chain employs TRBV7-2 and TRBJ2-6; D unresolved. CDR3 length: 14 amino acids. The germline V gene has CDR1 SGHTA and CDR2 FQGNSA. The V end lost 1 base, the J end lost 3 bases, and 4 bases lay between the germline ends. CDR3 sequence reads: CASSLGGGANVLTF. The CDR3 DNA reads TGTGCCAGCAGCTTAGGAGGTGGGGCCAACGTCCTGACTTTC.

The chain couples TRBV4-3 to TRBJ1-4; TRBD1 aligns across 7 bases. Trimming cost V 6 bases and J 0 bases; bases outside gene matches: 10. Per germline, CDR1 LGHNA and CDR2 YSLEER. The CDR3 contains 17 residues. This CDR3 reads CASSRFGTASTNEKLFF. In DNA, the CDR3 is TGCGCCAGCAGTCGCTTCGGGACAGCCTCAACTAATGAAAAACTGTTTTTT.

The chain employs TRBV27 and TRBJ2-3, with D tentatively TRBD1 (5 bases). The CDR3 is made up of 14 amino acids. Germline lookup yields CDR1 MNHEY and CDR2 SMNVEV (reference sequence). The ends were cut back, 0 bases at V and 5 bases at J, with 9 bases in the middle. CDR3 amino acids: CASSLSRAGDTQYF. In DNA form, the CDR3 reads TGTGCCAGCAGTTTATCCAGGGCAGGAGATACGCAGTATTTT.

The chain couples TRBV5-1 to TRBJ2-5, with 13 bases identical to TRBD2. CDR3 length equals 15 residues. V was pared by 5 bases and J by 0 bases, with 1 base of the junction left unmatched. CDR1 SGHRS and CDR2 YFSETQ come from the germline V gene. The CDR3 DNA sequence: TGCGCCAGCAGGGGGACTAGCGGGAACCAAGAGACCCAGTACTTC. It is translated as CASRGTSGNQETQYF.

The table lists this clone with a count of one. The CDR3 DNA reads as TGTGCCAGCAGCGGGGGATTCGGCGAGACCCAGTACTTC. This encodes CASSGGFGETQYF. The chain joins TRBV19 to TRBJ2-5; 8 bases fit TRBD2. In germline, CDR1 is LNHDA, CDR2 SQIVND (reference sequence). The CDR3 extends over 13 amino acids. Trimming removed 9 bases from V and 5 bases from J; junction bases left unmatched: 8.

The rearrangement joins TRBV7-6 to TRBJ1-5; maybe TRBD1 (5 bases). The CDR3 runs 19 residues. The germline V and J ends were trimmed by 4 bases and 0 bases, with 22 bases remaining between them. Germline assignment: CDR1 SGHVS and CDR2 FNYEAQ. The CDR3 DNA reads as TGTGCCAGCAGCTCCCAAGGAGGGGCGGGAGTCTATAGCAATCAGCCCCAGCATTTT. Translated: CASSSQGGAGVYSNQPQHF.

This clone showed up just once. The J gene is TRBJ2-7, the V gene TRBV9, with 7 nucleotides matching TRBD2. CDR3 length: 15 amino acids. CDR1 is SGDLS and CDR2 is YYNGEE in the germline V gene. V gave up 5 bases and J gave up 3 bases; unmatched junction bases: 11. The CDR3 DNA reads TGTGCCAGCAGTCGACATTTCTCGGGGGGCTACGAGCAGTACTTC. The encoded protein is CASSRHFSGGYEQYF.

This chain uses TRBV29-1 with TRBJ2-7, with D perhaps matching TRBD2 (6 bases). Germline lookup yields CDR1 SQVTM and CDR2 ANQGSEA. V was cut by 3 bases and J by 1 base, with 10 bases left in between. This CDR3 is built from 13 residues. Here the CDR3 reads CSVEASESYEQYF. CDR3 in DNA: TGCAGCGTTGAGGCTAGCGAATCCTACGAGCAGTACTTC.

This clone was observed a few times. The V gene is TRBV11-2, the J gene TRBJ2-5; tentatively, D is TRBD2 (5 bases). Deletions cut 5 bases from V and 5 bases from J, with 9 bases between. The CDR3 has 12 amino acids. The germline V gene has CDR1 SGHAT and CDR2 FQNNGV. The CDR3 reads CASSIGIETQYF. The CDR3 bases are TGTGCCAGCAGCATCGGGATTGAGACCCAGTACTTC.